These T cell receptor beta chains were read from a single sample in a study of blood T cell repertoires in COVID-19. Clones were sequenced by immunoSEQ multiplex PCR, and TCRdb holds only the in-frame ones, with some missing. The sample has about 270,000 clones, about 87% seen once. Sequences were obtained from PBMCs or T cells enriched from blood (not recorded which). The receptor set was obtained from a woman younger than 45 with acute COVID-19. CDR3s include the opening cysteine and the closing phenylalanine or tryptophan.

TRBJ2-3 | TRBV2 | CASSYRGLVTDTQYF
TRBJ2-7 | TRBV11-1 | CASSQQVGATAYEQYF
TRBJ1-1 | TRBV14 | CASRYTGGVAFF
TRBJ2-2 | TRBV10-2 | CASSDPGQGTGELFF
TRBJ1-2 | TRBV7-8 | CASSPQGNDYGYTF
TRBJ2-7 | TRBV27 | CASSTSGIYEQYF
TRBJ1-1 | TRBV9 | CASSVVGETSNTEAFF
TRBJ2-2 | TRBV10-3 | CAISERRETDTGELFF
TRBJ1-4 | TRBV27 | CASSYGQGYERELFF
TRBJ1-2 | TRBV6-5 | CASSYSAGFYGYTF
TRBJ1-1 | TRBV25-1 | CASGELKTEAFF
TRBJ2-1 | TRBV5-4 | CASSPRTSGYNEQFF
TRBJ1-2 | TRBV7-9 | CASSGDSNYGYTF
TRBJ2-1 | TRBV19 | CASTISGSPYNEQFF
TRBJ2-1 | TRBV27 | CASSYPGLAGNEQFF
TRBJ2-7 | TRBV5-4 | CASSPEGQGPTSYF
TRBJ2-7 | TRBV9 | CASSIASGSTYEQYF
TRBJ2-7 | TRBV11-2 | CASSLTGQGPYEQYF
TRBJ2-1 | TRBV9 | CASSVSTFDEQFF
TRBJ2-1 | TRBV9 | CASSVVGTTNEQFF
TRBJ2-7 | TRBV19 | CASSVRDSWSSTSSYEQYF
TRBJ1-6 | TRBV14 | CASSRGLNSPLHF
TRBJ2-1 | TRBV6-5 | CASRDLANEQFF
TRBJ2-7 | TRBV30 | CAWSAKGQRTYEQYF
TRBJ2-1 | TRBV29-1 | CSVETYRSEQFF
TRBJ1-6 | TRBV21-1 | CASSKRSLRGKGSPLHF
TRBJ2-7 | TRBV2 | CASSAPSWQYF
TRBJ2-1 | TRBV2 | CASTPGLAGFEQFF
TRBJ2-7 | TRBV28 | CASTRDSLAYEQYF
TRBJ1-1 | TRBV10-3 | CAISESQGDTEAFF
TRBJ1-2 | TRBV28 | CASSYGGQVYGYTF
TRBJ2-2 | TRBV11-2 | CASSFGNTGELFF
TRBJ2-1 | TRBV7-3 | CASSPRPRGYEQFF
TRBJ2-3 | TRBV24-1 | CATSDFSGGTDTQYF
TRBJ1-6 | TRBV5-1 | CASSPGGYSPLHF
TRBJ1-5 | TRBV24-1 | CATQGFNQPQHF
TRBJ2-5 | TRBV30 | CAWSTPRGFQETQYF
TRBJ2-3 | TRBV11-2 | CASSYPTRTGEGIGTQYF
TRBJ1-4 | TRBV28 | CASSLARNEKLFF
TRBJ2-7 | TRBV7-8 | CASSPLRIAGKQEQYF